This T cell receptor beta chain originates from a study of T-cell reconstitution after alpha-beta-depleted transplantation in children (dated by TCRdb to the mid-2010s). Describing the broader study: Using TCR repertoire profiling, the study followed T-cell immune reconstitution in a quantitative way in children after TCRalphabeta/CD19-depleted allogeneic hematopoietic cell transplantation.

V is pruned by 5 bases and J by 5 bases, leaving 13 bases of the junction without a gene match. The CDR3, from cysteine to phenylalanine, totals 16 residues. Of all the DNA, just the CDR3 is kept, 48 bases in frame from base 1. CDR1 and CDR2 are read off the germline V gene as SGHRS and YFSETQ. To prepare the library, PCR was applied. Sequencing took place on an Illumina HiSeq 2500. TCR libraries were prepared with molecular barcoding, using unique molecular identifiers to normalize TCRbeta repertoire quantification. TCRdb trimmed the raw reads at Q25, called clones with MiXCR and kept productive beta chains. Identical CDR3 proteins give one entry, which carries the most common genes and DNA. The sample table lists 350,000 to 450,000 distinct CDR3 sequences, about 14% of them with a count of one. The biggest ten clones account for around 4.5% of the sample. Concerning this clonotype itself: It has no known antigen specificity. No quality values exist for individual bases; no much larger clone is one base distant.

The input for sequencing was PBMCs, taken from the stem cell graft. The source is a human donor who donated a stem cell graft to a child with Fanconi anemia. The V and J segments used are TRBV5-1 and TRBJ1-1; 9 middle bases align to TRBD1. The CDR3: CASRPSYRGQGTEAFF. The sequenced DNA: TGCGCCAGCAGGCCGTCTTACAGGGGGCAAGGGACTGAAGCTTTCTTT.